This T cell receptor beta chain was found in a study of cytomegalovirus exposure and HLA in healthy donors. The PCR made use of 60 Vbeta and 13 Jbeta primers. TCRdb keeps only in-frame clones here, not all; method: immunoSEQ multiplex PCR. The sample lists 110,000 to 150,000 clones; around a tenth were seen once. CDR1 and CDR2 from the germline V gene are SGHRS and YFSETQ. The CDR3 loop spans 16 amino acids. The V and J ends lost 7 bases and 0 bases respectively, with 19 bases between them. This clone was recorded a few times. Sequenced material: PBMCs. The receptor was isolated from a man aged 45-65 years in good health and CMV-seronegative. The chain joins TRBV5-1 to TRBJ1-1; D may be TRBD1 (6 bases). CDR3 loop: CASRDFRGGVNTEAFF. CDR3 nucleotide sequence: TGCGCCAGCCGGGACTTTCGAGGGGGGGTGAACACTGAAGCTTTCTTT.